The 18 T cell receptor beta chains given below trace back to one sample, sequenced in a study of T-cell memory formation after mild COVID-19. In TCRdb, the 5' RACE reads were re-called with MiXCR into one record per CDR3 protein. The data hold about 420,000 distinct CDR3 sequences, with about 25% observed a single time. Sample: PBMCs or a T cell subset sorted from them (not recorded which). These receptors were taken from an adult woman who had mild COVID-19 (a few samples of this study predate the infection). Cell type and time point are not known.

This clonotype was observed a single time. The J gene is TRBJ2-1, the V gene TRBV5-1, with TRBD2 identical over 10 bases. Trimming at V came to 7 bases and at J to 1 base, leaving 14 bases not matched to a gene. Germline loops: CDR1 SGHRS, CDR2 YFSETQ. This CDR3 has 18 amino acids. The CDR3 DNA is TGCGCCAGCTGTATCCTCAGCGGGGGGGCCCGGTCCTACAATGAGCAGTTCTTC. As protein: CASCILSGGARSYNEQFF.

This clonotype was seen more than once but under ten times. This chain connects TRBV7-9 to TRBJ1-1; D call uncertain. The germline V and J ends were trimmed by 5 bases and 3 bases, with 10 bases remaining between them. Germline V lookup: CDR1 SEHNR, CDR2 FQNEAQ (reference sequence). The length of the CDR3 is 13 residues. The CDR3 region has the DNA TGTGCCAGCAGCACGAGACGGGACACTGAAGCTTTCTTT. Protein product: CASSTRRDTEAFF.

V and J are TRBV12-3 or TRBV12-4 and TRBJ1-1; the match to TRBD1 covers 12 bases. With V trimmed by 0 bases and J by 6 bases, 2 bases remained unmatched. CDR3 length equals 15 residues. CDR3 nucleotide sequence: TGTGCCAGCAGTTTAGCGGGGACAGGGGGCCCTGAAGCTTTCTTT. Its protein is CASSLAGTGGPEAFF.

This clonotype was counted only a few times. This rearrangement joins TRBV11-2 to TRBJ2-3, with TRBD2 as a possible D gene (5 bases). In germline, CDR1 is SGHAT, CDR2 FQNNGV. CDR3 length: 15 amino acids. The ends were cut back, 5 bases at V and 2 bases at J, with 14 bases in the middle. Here the CDR3 reads CASSPPGILTDTQYF. CDR3 bases: TGTGCCAGCAGCCCTCCCGGGATTCTCACAGATACGCAGTATTTT.

This clonotype was recorded a few times. The J gene is TRBJ1-3, the V gene TRBV18; D is uncertain. This CDR3 has 16 residues. Between the trimmed V and J ends, which lost 0 bases and 0 bases, there was a span of 9 bases. Germline values: CDR1 KGHSH, CDR2 LQKENI. DNA for the CDR3: TGTGCCAGCTCACCACCGGTCGGGAGCTCTGGAAACACCATATATTTT. This encodes CASSPPVGSSGNTIYF. Together with reference TRBV18 and TRBJ1-3, the CDR3 gives the full variable domain: NAGVMQNPRHLVRRRGQEARLRCSPMKGHSHVYWYRQLPEEGLKFMVYLQKENIIDESGMPKERFSAEFPKEGPSILRIQQVVRGDSAAYFCASSPPVGSSGNTIYFGEGSWLTVV.

There are many counts of this clonotype. The chain links TRBV13 to TRBJ2-1; 8 bases are shared with TRBD2. V shed 4 bases and J 1 base; nucleotides not matched to a gene: 3. In germline, CDR1 is PRHDT, CDR2 FYEKMQ (reference sequence). The CDR3 is 15 residues long. The CDR3 DNA reads TGTGCCAGCAGCTCTCAGCGGGAGTCCTACAATGAGCAGTTCTTC. Translation gives CASSSQRESYNEQFF.

The chain carries TRBV15 and TRBJ2-7; no firm D call. Trimming stripped 0 bases from V and 0 bases from J, with 9 bases between. From germline, CDR1 is LNHNV and CDR2 YYDKDF (reference sequence). CDR3 length equals 15 residues. The CDR3 reads CATSRDMGTSYEQYF. The CDR3 DNA follows: TGTGCCACCAGCAGAGATATGGGCACCTCCTACGAGCAGTACTTC.

V gene TRBV7-8 combines with J gene TRBJ2-7, with no clear D. Germline V gives CDR1 SGHVS, CDR2 FQNEAQ. This CDR3 comprises 11 residues. V gave up 7 bases and J gave up 5 bases, with 9 bases separating them. This CDR3 is CASTLGHEQYF. The CDR3 nucleotides read TGTGCCAGCACCCTTGGTCACGAGCAGTACTTC.

V and J are TRBV6-1 and TRBJ1-1; D might be TRBD1 (5 bases). Germline V CDR1 and CDR2: MNHNS, SASEGT. Trimming pared 6 bases from V and 11 bases from J, leaving 22 bases between. The CDR3 sequence is 14 residues long. The CDR3, as DNA: TGTGCCAGCAGCCCGCGGGACTCCTGGATTGGGGCTTTCTTT. Translated: CASSPRDSWIGAFF.

This chain joins TRBV7-6 and TRBJ2-5; no clear D gene. CDR3 length: 13 residues. Trimming took 0 bases from V and 4 from J, leaving 6 bases between them. In germline, CDR1 is SGHVS, CDR2 FNYEAQ. The CDR3 nucleotides read TGTGCCAGCAGCTTAGCCCGTCCAGAGACCCAGTACTTC. Protein: CASSLARPETQYF.

This clonotype was seen only a few times. The rearrangement joins TRBV6-1 to TRBJ1-5; D call uncertain. The CDR3 consists of 13 residues. Germline V gene data show CDR1 as MNHNS and CDR2 as SASEGT. Deletions cut 3 bases from V and 4 bases from J, with 7 bases between. The CDR3, as DNA: TGTGCCAGCAGTGACCGAGAGAATCAGCCCCAGCATTTT. Translation: CASSDRENQPQHF.

DNA of the CDR3: TGTGCCAGCAGTTTATGGGGACGGAGTAGCACAGATACGCAGTATTTT. Translated: CASSLWGRSSTDTQYF. This chain links TRBV27 with TRBJ2-3; the D call may be TRBD1 or TRBD2 (5 bases each). The CDR3 has 16 amino acids. Per the germline V gene, CDR1 is MNHEY and CDR2 is SMNVEV (reference sequence). V lost 1 base, J lost 0 bases, and 11 bases lay in between.

The V call is TRBV4-3, the J call TRBJ2-7; 8 bases fit TRBD2. The CDR3 covers 15 residues. Unmatched junction bases numbered 9, after V lost 4 bases and J lost 4 bases. The germline gives CDR1 LGHNA, CDR2 YSLEER. CDR3 sequence: CASSPVAGGRYEQYF. The CDR3 coding sequence is TGCGCCAGCAGCCCCGTCGCGGGAGGAAGGTACGAGCAGTACTTC.

V gene TRBV9 combines with J gene TRBJ2-2; the D gene is possibly TRBD2 (5 bases). The length of the CDR3 is 18 residues. Germline assignment: CDR1 SGDLS and CDR2 YYNGEE. V lost 0 bases and J lost 3, with 18 bases in between. The CDR3 DNA reads as TGTGCCAGCAGCGTAGCCCCGGCCGGGGTGGCATACACCGGGGAGCTGTTTTTT. Its translation: CASSVAPAGVAYTGELFF.

The gene calls are TRBV19 and TRBJ2-1, with TRBD1 matching 10 bases. The CDR3 consists of 15 residues. V was clipped by 1 base and J by 6 bases; unmatched bases: 3. Germline V lookup: CDR1 LNHDA, CDR2 SQIVND (reference sequence). The CDR3 loop reads CASSIGTGGINEQFF. Written as DNA, the CDR3 is TGTGCCAGTAGTATAGGGACAGGGGGAATCAATGAGCAGTTCTTC. The full variable domain, with the rest looked up from reference TRBV19 and TRBJ2-1, is DGGITQSPKYLFRKEGQNVTLSCEQNLNHDAMYWYRQDPGQGLRLIYYSQIVNDFQKGDIAEGYSVSREKKESFPLTVTSAQKNPTAFYLCASSIGTGGINEQFFGPGTRLTVL.

The rearrangement uses TRBV30 and TRBJ2-1, with 7 bases that match TRBD1. Losses at the gene ends were 5 bases for V and 0 bases for J; bases not matched to a gene: 4. The germline CDR1 and CDR2 sequences are GTSNPN and SVGIG (reference sequence). The CDR3 is 14 amino acids. The CDR3 coding sequence is TGTGCCTGGTCATCAGGGGGCTCCTACAATGAGCAGTTCTTC. Encoded protein: CAWSSGGSYNEQFF.

The rearrangement links TRBV18 to TRBJ2-3; 8 bases agree with TRBD1. Trimming removed 6 bases from V and 1 base from J; junction bases left unmatched: 3. The germline CDR1 and CDR2 sequences are KGHSH and LQKENI. CDR3 length equals 14 residues. This CDR3 reads CASSQTGGTDTQYF. For the CDR3, the DNA is TGTGCCAGCTCGCAGACAGGGGGCACAGATACGCAGTATTTT.

Only a few counts were recorded for this clonotype. This rearrangement joins TRBV3-1 to TRBJ2-2; D might be TRBD1 or TRBD2, each matching 5 bases. With 1 base removed from V and 7 bases from J, the gap between germline ends came to 16 bases. CDR1 LGHDT and CDR2 YNNKEL come from the germline V gene (reference sequence). The CDR3 sequence is 16 residues long. CDR3 coding DNA: TGTGCCAGCAGCCAAGCGGGGCTACCTGGTCACGGGGAGCTGTTTTTT. As protein: CASSQAGLPGHGELFF.